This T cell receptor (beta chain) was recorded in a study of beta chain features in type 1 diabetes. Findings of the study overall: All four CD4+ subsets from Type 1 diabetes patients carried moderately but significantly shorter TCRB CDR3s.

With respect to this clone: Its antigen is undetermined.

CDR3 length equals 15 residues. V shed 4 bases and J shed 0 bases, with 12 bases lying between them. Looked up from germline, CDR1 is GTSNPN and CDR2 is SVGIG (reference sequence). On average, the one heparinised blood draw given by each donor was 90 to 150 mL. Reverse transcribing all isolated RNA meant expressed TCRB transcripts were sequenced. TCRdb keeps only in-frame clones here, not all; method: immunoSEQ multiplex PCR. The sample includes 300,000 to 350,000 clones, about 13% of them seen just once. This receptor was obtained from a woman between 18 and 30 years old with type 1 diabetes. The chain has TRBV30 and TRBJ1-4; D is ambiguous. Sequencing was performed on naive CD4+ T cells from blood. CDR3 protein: CAWIAPGATNEKLFF. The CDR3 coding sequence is TGTGCCTGGATTGCCCCCGGTGCAACTAATGAAAAACTGTTTTTT.